This T cell receptor beta chain came from a study of blood T cell repertoires in COVID-19. Study as a whole: PBMCs, B-cell-depleted T cells, or T cells provided the cDNA or gDNA that made up the material.

Original data processing: Estimated nucleated cell counts came from reference gene primer amplification. TCRdb keeps only in-frame clones here, not all; method: immunoSEQ multiplex PCR. That table furnishes V, J and clone size, whereas the DNA furnished D and trimming. The sample carries 80,000 to 100,000 clones, 65% to 85% recorded once. The CDR3 is made up of 16 amino acids. V was shortened by 2 bases and J by 5 bases, with 15 bases between the two germline ends. Germline CDR1 is SGHVS and CDR2 is FQNEAQ. The chain uses TRBV7-8 and TRBJ2-2, with D perhaps matching TRBD2 (6 bases). Material for sequencing was peripheral blood. This TCR came from a man aged 55 to 70 with acute or convalescent COVID-19. The CDR3 loop is CASSLWQGGGTGELFF. Written as DNA, the CDR3 is TGTGCCAGCAGCTTATGGCAGGGAGGAGGAACCGGGGAGCTGTTTTTT.